The 32 T cell receptor beta chains below come from one sample, sequenced in a study of blood T cell repertoires in COVID-19. Using immunoSEQ multiplex PCR, the repertoire was profiled, and TCRdb retains in-frame clones only, with some absent. The table records roughly 67,000 clones, around 82% of them present only once. Sequencing input: peripheral blood. The receptor source for this set is a middle-aged man with active COVID-19.

The chain recombines TRBV15 with TRBJ2-1, with 8 bases that match TRBD2. V dropped 5 bases and J dropped 7; count of bases not matched to a gene: 7. CDR3 length: 14 amino acids. Germline CDR1 and CDR2: LNHNV and YYDKDF (reference sequence). CDR3 sequence reads: CATSAKTSANEQFF. CDR3 DNA: TGTGCCACCAGCGCTAAGACTAGCGCAAATGAGCAGTTCTTC.

The chain has TRBV4-3 and TRBJ1-1; D remains ambiguous. Germline V CDR1 and CDR2: LGHNA, YSLEER. CDR3 length equals 13 residues. Between the trimmed V and J ends, which lost 0 bases and 1 base, there was a span of 3 bases. CDR3 nucleotide sequence: TGCGCCAGCAGCCAAGATCGGAACACTGAAGCTTTCTTT. As protein: CASSQDRNTEAFF.

V gene TRBV9 combines with J gene TRBJ2-1; TRBD2 matches 7 bases. Germline values: CDR1 SGDLS, CDR2 YYNGEE. The CDR3 covers 12 residues. The J segment lost 9 bases and the V segment lost 4 bases, leaving 4 bases of the junction unmatched. The DNA for the CDR3 is TGTGCCAGCAGCCCGCCGGGGGGTGAGCAGTTCTTC. This sequence encodes CASSPPGGEQFF. Based on the CDR3 plus reference TRBV9 and TRBJ2-1, the full variable domain is DSGVTQTPKHLITATGQRVTLRCSPRSGDLSVYWYQQSLDQGLQFLIQYYNGEERAKGNILERFSAQQFPDLHSELNLSSLELGDSALYFCASSPPGGEQFFGPGTRLTVL.

V usage is TRBV29-1 and J usage is TRBJ2-7, with 7 positions matching TRBD2. Germline loops: CDR1 SQVTM, CDR2 ANQGSEA. The CDR3 consists of 11 residues. Trimming cost V 3 bases and J 11 bases; bases outside gene matches: 7. The CDR3 region is CSVEGGEGKYF. The CDR3 nucleotides read TGCAGCGTTGAGGGCGGGGAGGGGAAGTACTTC.

The chain combines TRBV19 with TRBJ2-1; TRBD2 might be the D (6 bases). The length of the CDR3 is 16 residues. Germline V gene lookup returns CDR1 LNHDA and CDR2 SQIVND (reference sequence). Trimming removed 7 bases from V and 4 bases from J, with 20 bases in between. The CDR3 coding sequence is TGTGCCAGTACCCTCTCCGGGAGAGCATTATACAATGAGCAGTTCTTC. Its protein product is CASTLSGRALYNEQFF.

V gene TRBV5-1 combines with J gene TRBJ2-7, with a weak D call TRBD2 (5 bases). This CDR3 comprises 16 residues. Trimming stripped 4 bases from V and 2 bases from J, with 19 bases between. Germline values: CDR1 SGHRS, CDR2 YFSETQ. CDR3 DNA sequence: TGCGCCAGCAGCCCTACGGTCCCGGGAAATGCCTACGAGCAGTACTTC. It codes for CASSPTVPGNAYEQYF.

This clone turned up a few times. The chain employs TRBV6-5 and TRBJ1-2; possible D gene TRBD1, 5 bases. The ends were cut back, 4 bases at V and 8 bases at J, with 11 bases in the middle. Germline V gene sequence: CDR1 MNHEY, CDR2 SVGAGI. The CDR3 length is 12 residues. The CDR3 DNA follows: TGTGCCAGCAGTTCAGGGTCGTTCGGCTACACCTTC. Amino acids: CASSSGSFGYTF.

The CDR3 reads CASSPPGEANQGTQYF. The DNA of the CDR3 is TGTGCCAGCAGCCCGCCGGGCGAGGCAAACCAGGGGACCCAGTACTTC. This chain joins TRBV5-4 and TRBJ2-5; D might be TRBD1 (5 bases). The CDR3 spans 16 residues. The germline V gene encodes CDR1 SGHNT and CDR2 YYREEE (reference sequence). Trimming took 4 bases from V and 7 from J, leaving 23 bases between them.

The chain combines TRBV10-3 with TRBJ2-7, with 11 bases that match TRBD2. Trimming removed 8 bases from V and 2 bases from J; junction bases left unmatched: 5. In germline, CDR1 is ENHRY, CDR2 SYGVKD. CDR3 length: 14 residues. The CDR3 reads CAIQHSGGAYEQYF. CDR3 DNA: TGTGCCATCCAACATAGCGGGGGGGCCTACGAGCAGTACTTC.

The genes are TRBV16 and TRBJ1-2, with TRBD1 identical over 7 bases. Germline CDR1 is KGHSY and CDR2 is FQNENV. V lost 5 bases, J lost 3 bases, and 0 bases stayed unmatched. The CDR3 spans 12 residues. CDR3 loop: CASSGQDYGYTF. The CDR3 bases are TGTGCCAGCAGCGGACAGGACTATGGCTACACCTTC.

The V gene is TRBV19, the J gene TRBJ2-7; 7 nucleotides agree with TRBD1. From germline, CDR1 is LNHDA and CDR2 SQIVND (reference sequence). CDR3 length: 14 amino acids. V trimming: 9 bases; J trimming: 0 bases; junction bases outside the gene matches: 8. The CDR3 loop reads CASSNRDSSYEQYF. The DNA of the CDR3 is TGTGCCAGCAGCAACCGGGACAGCTCCTACGAGCAGTACTTC.

The count of this clone is one. V is TRBV7-6 and J is TRBJ2-1; D may be TRBD2 (6 bases). The CDR3 consists of 13 residues. Per germline, CDR1 SGHVS and CDR2 FNYEAQ. V was pared by 2 bases and J by 9 bases, with 11 bases between. The CDR3 is CASSLILRGEQFF. CDR3 DNA sequence: TGTGCCAGCAGCTTAATTTTGCGGGGTGAGCAGTTCTTC. The whole variable domain, filled in from reference TRBV7-6 and TRBJ2-1, reads GAGVSQSPRYKVTKRGQDVALRCDPISGHVSLYWYRQALGQGPEFLTYFNYEAQQDKSGLPNDRFSAERPEGSISTLTIQRTEQRDSAMYRCASSLILRGEQFFGPGTRLTVL.

J is TRBJ1-3 and V is TRBV5-4; 7 bases match TRBD1. With 3 bases clipped from V and 1 base from J, the junction kept 4 bases outside the gene matches. Germline V lookup: CDR1 SGHNT, CDR2 YYREEE (reference sequence). The CDR3 loop spans 15 amino acids. The CDR3 sequence is CASSSRQGSGNTIYF. CDR3 in DNA: TGTGCCAGCAGCTCACGACAGGGATCTGGAAACACCATATATTTT.

The rearrangement joins TRBV9 to TRBJ1-2, with D possibly TRBD1 on 6 matching bases. Germline V CDR1 and CDR2: SGDLS, YYNGEE. V was cut by 1 base and J by 1 base, with 11 bases left in between. The CDR3 totals 15 residues. This CDR3 is CASSVRGGDNYGYTF. Here the CDR3 DNA reads TGTGCCAGCAGCGTAAGAGGGGGTGATAACTATGGCTACACCTTC. Looking up the rest from reference TRBV9 and TRBJ1-2 gives the full variable domain: DSGVTQTPKHLITATGQRVTLRCSPRSGDLSVYWYQQSLDQGLQFLIQYYNGEERAKGNILERFSAQQFPDLHSELNLSSLELGDSALYFCASSVRGGDNYGYTFGSGTRLTVV.

V is TRBV3-1 (or the pseudogene TRBV3-2) and J is TRBJ1-1; perhaps TRBD1 as D (6 bases). This CDR3 has 14 amino acids. Germline CDR1 and CDR2: LGHDT and YNNKEL (reference sequence). V was trimmed by 3 bases and J by 1 base, leaving 9 bases between them. The CDR3 bases are TGTGCCAGCAGCCAGACAGGCGGGAACACTGAAGCTTTCTTT. Translating gives CASSQTGGNTEAFF.

The chain joins TRBV6-5 to TRBJ2-2, with 8 bases matching TRBD2. V shed 2 bases and J 6 bases; nucleotides not matched to a gene: 5. Germline V gene lookup returns CDR1 MNHEY and CDR2 SVGAGI. This CDR3 is built from 15 residues. The CDR3 protein is CASSYGTSGAGELFF. The CDR3 coding sequence is TGTGCCAGCAGTTACGGGACTAGTGGTGCCGGGGAGCTGTTTTTT.

The gene calls are TRBV7-2 and TRBJ1-5; 8 nucleotides line up with TRBD1. Germline CDR1 SGHTA, CDR2 FQGNSA. Germline trimming cut 5 bases from V and 2 bases from J; bases unmatched to any gene: 5. The CDR3 spans 15 residues. The chain's CDR3 is CASSTGQGGNQPQHF. The CDR3 nucleotides are TGTGCCAGCAGCACCGGACAGGGTGGCAATCAGCCCCAGCATTTT.

The chain employs TRBV9 and TRBJ1-5, with a possible D match to TRBD1 (5 bases). From germline, CDR1 is SGDLS and CDR2 YYNGEE. V was trimmed by 0 bases and J by 1 base, leaving 8 bases between them. CDR3 length: 15 amino acids. The CDR3 bases are TGTGCCAGCAGCGTAGAGGGGAACAGCAATCAGCCCCAGCATTTT. Protein product: CASSVEGNSNQPQHF.

This clone was seen just once. The V call is TRBV6-2 or TRBV6-3, the J call TRBJ1-5, with TRBD1 matching 10 bases. Germline trimming cut 5 bases from V and 5 bases from J; bases unmatched to any gene: 9. The CDR3 has 16 amino acids. Germline V gene data show CDR1 as MNHEY and CDR2 as SVGEGT. CDR3 DNA: TGTGCCAGCAGTGGGTTCCGGGACAGGGGTTATCAGCCCCAGCATTTT. Translated, it gives CASSGFRDRGYQPQHF.

A few counts support this clone. The chain combines TRBV7-2 with TRBJ1-2, with no clear D. The germline V and J ends were trimmed by 5 bases and 2 bases, with 3 bases remaining between them. CDR3 length: 11 residues. Germline assignment: CDR1 SGHTA and CDR2 FQGNSA. CDR3 region: CASSQNYGYTF. DNA for the CDR3: TGTGCCAGCAGCCAGAACTATGGCTACACCTTC. Based on the CDR3 plus reference TRBV7-2 and TRBJ1-2, the full variable domain is GAGVSQSPSNKVTEKGKDVELRCDPISGHTALYWYRQSLGQGLEFLIYFQGNSAPDKSGLPSDRFSAERTGGSVSTLTIQRTQQEDSAVYLCASSQNYGYTFGSGTRLTVV.

The V and J genes are TRBV4-2 and TRBJ2-3, with 9 bases that match TRBD1. Trimming at V came to 0 bases and at J to 3 bases, leaving 4 bases not matched to a gene. The CDR3 is made up of 16 amino acids. Looked up from germline, CDR1 is LGHNA and CDR2 is YNFKEQ. The CDR3 spells CASSQDMGQGTDTQYF. For the CDR3, the DNA is TGTGCCAGCAGCCAAGATATGGGACAGGGAACAGATACGCAGTATTTT.

Only one count was recorded for this clone. V and J are TRBV6-5 and TRBJ2-1; 8 positions agree with TRBD2. This CDR3 contains 16 residues. The V and J ends lost 4 bases and 9 bases, in that order; junction bases with no gene match: 14. Germline V gene lookup returns CDR1 MNHEY and CDR2 SVGAGI. In DNA form, the CDR3 reads TGTGCCAGCAGTTCGATAGCGGGGAGGCCGGGGGGTGAGCAGTTCTTC. It is translated as CASSSIAGRPGGEQFF.

The chain carries TRBV3-1 (or the pseudogene TRBV3-2) and TRBJ2-5; 16 positions agree with TRBD2. CDR3 size: 19 residues. The J segment lost 2 bases and the V segment lost 4 bases, leaving 10 bases of the junction unmatched. CDR1 and CDR2 (germline): LGHDT, YNNKEL (reference sequence). The CDR3 protein is CASSPYRGLAGGRQETQYF. DNA for the CDR3: TGTGCCAGCAGCCCGTATCGGGGACTAGCGGGAGGGAGGCAAGAGACCCAGTACTTC.

V and J are TRBV18 and TRBJ1-2, with 7 bases matching TRBD1. Germline V gene lookup returns CDR1 KGHSH and CDR2 LQKENI. This CDR3 has 18 amino acids. The ends lost 2 bases at V and 3 bases at J; junction bases unmatched: 15. CDR3 DNA: TGTGCCAGCTCACCAACCCCAACGACAGGGAATCTCGACTATGGCTACACCTTC. Translating gives CASSPTPTTGNLDYGYTF.

This sequence joins TRBV6-6 and TRBJ2-7; no clear D. This CDR3 is built from 13 residues. Trimming took off 6 bases at V and 2 bases at J, with 11 bases between the two ends. Germline V lookup: CDR1 MNHNY, CDR2 SVGAGI (reference sequence). This chain's CDR3 is CASSRLSPYEQYF. The CDR3 DNA is TGTGCCAGCAGCCGCTTAAGCCCCTACGAGCAGTACTTC.

The rearrangement links TRBV4-1 to TRBJ2-3; the match to TRBD2 covers 10 bases. Germline V gene sequence: CDR1 MGHRA, CDR2 YSYEKL. This CDR3 is 16 amino acids long. V shed 4 bases and J 5 bases; nucleotides not matched to a gene: 9. This chain's CDR3 is CASSPLTSGNGDTQYF. The CDR3 DNA is TGCGCCAGCAGCCCCCTAACTAGCGGGAATGGAGATACGCAGTATTTT.

The gene calls are TRBV27 and TRBJ2-3; 7 nucleotides agree with TRBD2. CDR1 is MNHEY, CDR2 SMNVEV, per germline (reference sequence). This CDR3 contains 18 residues. Trimming at V came to 6 bases and at J to 0 bases, leaving 15 bases not matched to a gene. The CDR3 coding sequence is TGTGCCAGCAGCCCTACTAGCTGGGGGGGAGGGAGCACAGATACGCAGTATTTT. Translated, it gives CASSPTSWGGGSTDTQYF.

V and J are TRBV2 and TRBJ2-2; 12 positions match TRBD2. Germline values: CDR1 SNHLY, CDR2 FYNNEI. J gave up 3 bases and V 4 bases, and 0 bases lay outside the gene matches. CDR3 size: 15 residues. The CDR3 loop is CASSGLAGDTGELFF. CDR3 DNA sequence: TGTGCCAGCAGTGGACTAGCGGGGGACACCGGGGAGCTGTTTTTT.

This clone was detected only a few times. The chain combines TRBV7-9 with TRBJ2-7, with D uncertain. The germline gives CDR1 SEHNR, CDR2 FQNEAQ (reference sequence). Trimming pared 1 base from V and 6 bases from J, leaving 7 bases between. This CDR3 has 12 residues. CDR3 in DNA: TGTGCCAGCAGCTTAGGGCGCGGCGAGCAGTACTTC. It translates to CASSLGRGEQYF.

The chain has TRBV2 and TRBJ2-7; no clear D. CDR3 length equals 13 residues. The germline gives CDR1 SNHLY, CDR2 FYNNEI. Trimming took 8 bases from V and 0 from J, leaving 11 bases between them. The CDR3 sequence is CASVALSSYEQYF. Written as DNA, the CDR3 is TGTGCCAGCGTAGCACTTAGCTCCTACGAGCAGTACTTC.

The gene calls are TRBV9 and TRBJ2-1, with D perhaps TRBD2 (6 bases). V was pared by 7 bases and J by 6 bases, with 11 bases between. This CDR3 contains 12 residues. Germline V CDR1 and CDR2: SGDLS, YYNGEE. The CDR3 nucleotides read TGTGCCAGCTCCCGGGGAGGCAATGAGCAGTTCTTC. Amino acid sequence: CASSRGGNEQFF. Drawing the rest from reference TRBV9 and TRBJ2-1, the complete variable domain is DSGVTQTPKHLITATGQRVTLRCSPRSGDLSVYWYQQSLDQGLQFLIQYYNGEERAKGNILERFSAQQFPDLHSELNLSSLELGDSALYFCASSRGGNEQFFGPGTRLTVL.

The chain couples TRBV12-3 or TRBV12-4 to TRBJ1-2; perhaps TRBD1 as D (6 bases). Trimming cost V 3 bases and J 4 bases, with 9 bases left between them. The CDR3 has 13 residues. The CDR3 DNA follows: TGTGCCAGCAGTTTCAGGGGCGGCTATGGCTACACCTTC. Its translation: CASSFRGGYGYTF.